Following are 22 T cell receptor beta chains from one sample sequenced in a study of graft-versus-host responses after intestinal transplantation. The protocol was immunoSEQ multiplex PCR, while the TCRdb copy is restricted to in-frame clones and leaves out a portion. The sample has tens of thousands of clones, roughly nine tenths seen once. Their target antigens are unknown. The sample consisted of unstimulated CD8+ T cells sorted from spleen or lymph node cells, taken before intestinal transplant. All receptors come from a human donor who received an intestinal transplant.

The V call is TRBV7-9, the J call TRBJ1-1, with D possibly being TRBD1 (5 bases). Germline CDR1 SEHNR, CDR2 FQNEAQ (reference sequence). This CDR3 comprises 13 residues. V was clipped by 5 bases and J by 4 bases, with 11 bases between them. CDR3 loop: CASSPSGATEAFF. The CDR3 nucleotides read TGTGCCAGCAGCCCCTCTGGGGCCACTGAAGCTTTCTTT.

Points on this clone: As the CDR3 is not closed by the conserved phenylalanine or tryptophan, this likely results from a read error. The rearrangement links TRBV7-2 to TRBJ1-2; D remains ambiguous. The V gene's germline CDR1 is SGHTA and CDR2 FQGNSA. Trimming stripped 1 base from V and 5 bases from J, with 11 bases between. The CDR3 has 14 amino acids. The CDR3 region is CASSLGSGPYGYTL. The CDR3 DNA reads as TGTGCCAGCAGCTTAGGTTCTGGGCCGTATGGCTACACCCTC.

This chain uses TRBV9 with TRBJ1-2, with 9 positions matching TRBD1. The germline V gene encodes CDR1 SGDLS and CDR2 YYNGEE. The CDR3 sequence is 18 residues long. The ends lost 4 bases at V and 1 base at J; junction bases unmatched: 14. Here the CDR3 DNA reads TGTGCCAGCAGCACCCAGGACAGGGGCCTAGAGGTTAACTATGGCTACACCTTC. This translates into CASSTQDRGLEVNYGYTF.

J is TRBJ2-7 and V is TRBV2; 8 nucleotides agree with TRBD2. The germline V gene has CDR1 SNHLY and CDR2 FYNNEI. There are 16 residues in the CDR3. J was trimmed by 2 bases and V by 3 bases; bases with no gene match: 9. The CDR3 loop is CASSEVAAGGPYEQYF. The CDR3 bases are TGTGCCAGCAGTGAGGTTGCGGCGGGAGGACCCTACGAGCAGTACTTC.

V is TRBV10-3 and J is TRBJ1-5; the match to TRBD1 covers 7 bases. There are 14 residues in the CDR3. V was pared by 4 bases and J by 0 bases, with 0 bases of the junction left unmatched. Germline V gene sequence: CDR1 ENHRY, CDR2 SYGVKD. Written as DNA, the CDR3 is TGTGCCATCAGTGGGGACAGTAGCAATCAGCCCCAGCATTTT. It codes for CAISGDSSNQPQHF.

The V gene is TRBV5-6, the J gene TRBJ2-7, with TRBD2 identical over 12 bases. Losses at the gene ends were 4 bases for V and 6 bases for J; bases not matched to a gene: 5. From germline, CDR1 is SGHDT and CDR2 YYEEEE. This CDR3 region has 14 residues. CDR3 loop: CASSPSGRAPEQYF. For the CDR3, the DNA is TGTGCCAGCAGCCCTAGCGGGAGGGCCCCCGAGCAGTACTTC.

V gene TRBV4-1 combines with J gene TRBJ2-1; 7 bases fit TRBD2. V lost 2 bases, J lost 2 bases, and 6 bases stayed unmatched. This CDR3 comprises 16 residues. CDR1 and CDR2 from the germline V gene are MGHRA and YSYEKL. Written as DNA, the CDR3 is TGCGCCAGCAGCCAAAGACTAGCCCGAACCTACAATGAGCAGTTCTTC. Protein: CASSQRLARTYNEQFF.

This clone has more than one count but fewer than ten. The V call is TRBV5-4, the J call TRBJ2-7, with 8 bases identical to TRBD1. Germline lookup yields CDR1 SGHNT and CDR2 YYREEE (reference sequence). The V and J ends lost 7 bases and 2 bases, in that order; junction bases with no gene match: 8. This CDR3 is built from 14 residues. This CDR3 reads CASSWTGNTYEQYF. The CDR3 coding sequence is TGTGCCAGCTCTTGGACAGGGAACACCTACGAGCAGTACTTC.

The chain is built from TRBV5-1 and TRBJ1-1; no reliable D call. Between the trimmed V and J ends, which lost 0 bases and 1 base, there was a span of 10 bases. The germline V gene has CDR1 SGHRS and CDR2 YFSETQ. The CDR3 contains 15 residues. CDR3: CASSLDIRQNTEAFF. In DNA, the CDR3 is TGCGCCAGCAGCTTGGATATTAGACAGAACACTGAAGCTTTCTTT.

The rearrangement links TRBV4-3 to TRBJ1-3, with D uncertain. The CDR3 extends over 14 amino acids. Germline V CDR1 and CDR2: LGHNA, YSLEER. Trimming removed 0 bases from V and 3 bases from J, with 6 bases in between. The CDR3 loop is CASSQEHIGNTIYF. The CDR3 DNA follows: TGCGCCAGCAGCCAAGAACATATTGGAAACACCATATATTTT.

In regard to this clone: The sample contains more than one DNA sequence encoding this CDR3. The chain couples TRBV30 to TRBJ2-5; D remains ambiguous. CDR3 size: 13 residues. Trimming left V 2 bases short and J 6 bases short, with 13 bases between. CDR1 is GTSNPN and CDR2 is SVGIG in the germline V gene (reference sequence). For the CDR3, the DNA is TGTGCCTGGAGTTATGGCGGCGGTCAGACCCAGTACTTC. Translated: CAWSYGGGQTQYF.

This clone was picked up one time. The CDR3, as DNA: TGTGCCAGCAGTCTGACAGGGAGTTATAATTCACCCCTCCACTTT. This gives the protein CASSLTGSYNSPLHF. The rearrangement joins TRBV28 to TRBJ1-6; TRBD1 matches at 7 bases. Unmatched junction bases numbered 5, after V lost 5 bases and J lost 4 bases. CDR3 size: 15 residues. Germline values: CDR1 MDHEN, CDR2 SYDVKM.

This rearrangement joins TRBV7-2 to TRBJ1-6, with unresolved D. Germline assignment: CDR1 SGHTA and CDR2 FQGNSA. The CDR3 spans 18 residues. Trimming stripped 2 bases from V and 7 bases from J, with 21 bases between. For the CDR3, the DNA is TGTGCCAGCAGCTTAAATCCCGTCACCCTGCGGGTAAATTCACCCCTCCACTTT. Translation gives CASSLNPVTLRVNSPLHF.

The CDR3 region is CASSAGLVSSYEQYF. The CDR3 coding sequence is TGTGCCAGCAGCGCCGGACTAGTAAGCTCCTACGAGCAGTACTTC. V usage is TRBV28 and J usage is TRBJ2-7; the match to TRBD2 covers 7 bases. The trim removed 6 bases at V and 0 bases at J, leaving 8 bases unmatched. The germline V gene has CDR1 MDHEN and CDR2 SYDVKM. The CDR3 has 15 amino acids.

The chain combines TRBV27 with TRBJ1-4, with 8 bases matching TRBD1. J was trimmed by 13 bases and V by 0 bases; bases with no gene match: 4. This CDR3 has 13 residues. CDR1 is MNHEY, CDR2 SMNVEV, per germline (reference sequence). CDR3 sequence reads: CASSLSGDRTLFF. CDR3 DNA sequence: TGTGCCAGCAGTTTATCTGGGGACAGGACACTGTTTTTT. Full variable domain (outside the CDR3, taken from reference TRBV27 and TRBJ1-4): EAQVTQNPRYLITVTGKKLTVTCSQNMNHEYMSWYRQDPGLGLRQIYYSMNVEVTDKGDVPEGYKVSRKEKRNFPLILESPSPNQTSLYFCASSLSGDRTLFFGSGTQLSVL.

Remarks on this clone: Other DNA sequences in this sample translate to the same CDR3. The gene calls are TRBV29-1 and TRBJ2-7, with a weak D call TRBD1 (6 bases). This CDR3 comprises 13 residues. Germline values: CDR1 SQVTM, CDR2 ANQGSEA. V gave up 6 bases and J gave up 2 bases, with 14 bases separating them. CDR3 sequence (DNA): TGCAGCGTCTACGGACAGACGGCCTACGAGCAGTACTTC. Translated, it gives CSVYGQTAYEQYF.

The chain has TRBV19 and TRBJ2-1, with 7 bases identical to TRBD2. The CDR3 is made up of 15 amino acids. J lost 4 bases, V lost 2 bases, and 5 bases had no gene match. Per the germline V gene, CDR1 is LNHDA and CDR2 is SQIVND (reference sequence). The CDR3 sequence: CASSILAGEYNEQFF. The CDR3 region has the DNA TGTGCCAGTAGTATACTGGCGGGGGAATACAATGAGCAGTTCTTC.

This chain links TRBV27 with TRBJ1-2, with 8 bases that match TRBD1. Germline lookup yields CDR1 MNHEY and CDR2 SMNVEV (reference sequence). The CDR3 has 16 residues. With V trimmed by 4 bases and J by 2 bases, 9 bases remained unmatched. The CDR3 DNA reads TGTGCCAGCAGTTCCCCCGTCAGGGGGCGAAACTATGGCTACACCTTC. Translation: CASSSPVRGRNYGYTF.

This clone was seen just once. J is TRBJ2-7 and V is TRBV29-1; 11 bases are a match to TRBD1. V dropped 4 bases and J dropped 5; count of bases not matched to a gene: 4. Germline lookup yields CDR1 SQVTM and CDR2 ANQGSEA. The CDR3 runs 13 residues. The CDR3 here is CSVVDRGQDEQYF. CDR3 sequence (DNA): TGCAGCGTTGTGGACAGGGGGCAGGACGAGCAGTACTTC.

The rearrangement joins TRBV21-1 to TRBJ2-7; the table's D call of TRBD2 was not tested on the DNA. TRBV21-1 is an annotated pseudogene. CDR3 length: 16 residues. The CDR3 sequence is CASSKDPTRGSYEQYF. For the CDR3, the DNA is TGTGCCAGCAGCAAAGATCCCACTAGAGGTAGCTACGAGCAGTACTTC.

This clone has a single count. Other DNA variants within this sample encode the same CDR3. The chain joins TRBV4-1 to TRBJ1-2; weak D call: TRBD1 (5 bases). Per germline, CDR1 MGHRA and CDR2 YSYEKL. This CDR3 contains 13 residues. The V and J ends lost 3 bases and 4 bases respectively, with 9 bases between them. CDR3 region: CASSQAGGYGYTF. CDR3 nucleotides: TGCGCCAGCAGCCAGGCGGGGGGCTATGGCTACACCTTC.

In its sample, this clone was seen once. This rearrangement joins TRBV5-1 to TRBJ1-2, with TRBD1 identical over 7 bases. This CDR3 contains 13 residues. V trimming: 4 bases; J trimming: 6 bases; junction bases outside the gene matches: 6. CDR1 is SGHRS, CDR2 YFSETQ, per germline. CDR3 DNA sequence: TGCGCCAGCAGCGTAACAGGGGAGGATGGCTACACCTTC. Translation gives CASSVTGEDGYTF.